Listed below are T cell receptor beta chains from one sample, sequenced in a study of blood T cells in healthy people across ages. Via MiXCR, TCRdb re-called the 5' RACE reads, giving one row per CDR3 protein. The sample carries about 1.5 million distinct CDR3 sequences, approximately 42% recorded once. Material: blood. The receptors stem from a woman aged 18-29 years in good health. Both conserved end residues are part of each CDR3. A D gene is named only where the DNA matches it firmly. Clone size, where shown, is once, few, many, or a class for clones that have expanded.

>TRBV6-1|TRBJ2-7|TRBD2|few
CASAGTSGLRLYYEQYF
TGTGCCAGCGCCGGGACTAGCGGGCTGAGACTCTACTACGAGCAGTACTTC
>TRBV6-5|TRBJ1-2|TRBD1|once
CASSYSSRGHDGYTF
TGTGCCAGCAGTTACTCGTCTAGGGGGCATGATGGCTACACCTTC
>TRBV3-1|TRBJ2-1|-|few
CASNQGVGSYNEQFF
TGTGCCAGCAACCAAGGAGTAGGGTCCTACAATGAGCAGTTCTTC
>TRBV9|TRBJ2-7|TRBD2|-
CASSLGLEGVYEQYF
TGTGCCAGCAGCTTGGGACTAGAGGGAGTTTACGAGCAGTACTTC
>TRBV5-1|TRBJ2-1|-|-
CAGSQDAYNEQFF
TGCGCCGGCAGCCAGGATGCCTACAATGAGCAGTTCTTC
>TRBV15|TRBJ1-1|-|-
CATSRDPTHPQTSIFTEAFF
TGTGCCACCAGCAGAGATCCCACCCATCCACAGACATCGATCTTCACTGAAGCTTTCTTT
>TRBV3-1|TRBJ2-5|TRBD1|few
CASSQAGTAQETQYF
TGTGCCAGCAGCCAAGCTGGGACAGCTCAAGAGACCCAGTACTTC
>TRBV12-3/TRBV12-4|TRBJ2-2|-|-
CASSYLSADTGELFF
TGTGCCAGCAGCTACTTGTCCGCCGACACCGGGGAGCTGTTTTTT
>TRBV6-5|TRBJ2-7|TRBD2|few
CASSYKGLAGGISSYEQYF
TGTGCCAGCAGTTACAAGGGACTAGCGGGAGGCATCAGCTCCTACGAGCAGTACTTC
>TRBV12-3/TRBV12-4|TRBJ2-7|TRBD1|-
CASTPGQGFEQYF
TGTGCCAGCACCCCGGGACAGGGATTCGAGCAGTACTTC
>TRBV10-3|TRBJ2-2|TRBD1|-
CAISEEQGAWTGELFF
TGTGCCATCAGTGAGGAACAGGGGGCGTGGACCGGGGAGCTGTTTTTT
>TRBV7-9|TRBJ2-2|TRBD2|-
CASNPSGTSGTGELFF
TGTGCCAGCAACCCGTCCGGGACTAGCGGCACCGGGGAGCTGTTTTTT
>TRBV4-2|TRBJ2-3|-|-
CASSPGEWRSSTDTQYF
TGTGCCAGCAGCCCCGGGGAGTGGCGGTCTAGCACAGATACGCAGTATTTT
>TRBV28|TRBJ2-7|-|-
CASRYPGGNTYEQYF
TGTGCCAGCAGATATCCCGGGGGCAACACCTACGAGCAGTACTTC
>TRBV7-9|TRBJ2-4|-|many
CASSRGTSGIQYF
TGTGCCAGCAGCCGCGGGACTTCAGGCATTCAGTACTTC
>TRBV5-6|TRBJ2-3|TRBD2|-
CASSRAGERPDTQYF
TGTGCCAGCAGCAGGGCGGGGGAGCGTCCAGATACGCAGTATTTT
>TRBV12-3/TRBV12-4|TRBJ2-5|-|-
CASTLGLPGEQYF
TGTGCCAGCACCCTCGGACTGCCGGGGGAGCAGTACTTC
>TRBV6-4|TRBJ1-2|-|once
CASSDAGGNYGYTF
TGTGCCAGCAGTGATGCTGGCGGGAACTATGGCTACACCTTC
>TRBV28|TRBJ1-2|-|-
CASSQQGNGYTF
TGTGCCAGCAGTCAACAGGGAAATGGCTACACCTTC
>TRBV6-5|TRBJ2-3|-|few
CASSIQDGTDTQYF
TGTGCCAGCAGTATCCAGGATGGCACAGATACGCAGTATTTT
>TRBV12-5|TRBJ2-3|-|-
CASGLAWDGHTDTQYF
TGTGCTAGTGGTTTGGCATGGGACGGACACACAGATACGCAGTATTTT
>TRBV6-5|TRBJ2-7|TRBD1|-
CASSYGTGMSEQYF
TGTGCCAGCAGTTACGGGACAGGGATGTCCGAGCAGTACTTC
>TRBV20-1|TRBJ1-6|-|-
CSARRGEGRWGSPLHF
TGCAGTGCGAGGAGGGGAGAGGGGCGGTGGGGTTCACCCCTCCACTTT
>TRBV10-3|TRBJ2-3|TRBD2|few
CAITGLAGGTDTQYF
TGTGCCATCACCGGACTAGCGGGGGGAACAGATACGCAGTATTTT